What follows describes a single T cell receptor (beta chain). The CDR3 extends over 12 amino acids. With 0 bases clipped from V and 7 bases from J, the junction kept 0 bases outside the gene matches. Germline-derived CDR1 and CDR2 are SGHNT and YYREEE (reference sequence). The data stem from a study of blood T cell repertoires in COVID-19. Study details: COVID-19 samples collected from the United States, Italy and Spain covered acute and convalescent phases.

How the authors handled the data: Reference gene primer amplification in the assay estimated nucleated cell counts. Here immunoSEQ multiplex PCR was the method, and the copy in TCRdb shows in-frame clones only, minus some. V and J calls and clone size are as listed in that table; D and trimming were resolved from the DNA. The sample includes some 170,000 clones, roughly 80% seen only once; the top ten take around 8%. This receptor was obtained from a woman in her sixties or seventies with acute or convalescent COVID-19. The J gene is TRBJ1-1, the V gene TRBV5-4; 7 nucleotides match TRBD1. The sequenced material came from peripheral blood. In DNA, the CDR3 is TGTGCCAGCAGCTTGGACAGGGGTGAAGCTTTCTTT. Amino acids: CASSLDRGEAFF.